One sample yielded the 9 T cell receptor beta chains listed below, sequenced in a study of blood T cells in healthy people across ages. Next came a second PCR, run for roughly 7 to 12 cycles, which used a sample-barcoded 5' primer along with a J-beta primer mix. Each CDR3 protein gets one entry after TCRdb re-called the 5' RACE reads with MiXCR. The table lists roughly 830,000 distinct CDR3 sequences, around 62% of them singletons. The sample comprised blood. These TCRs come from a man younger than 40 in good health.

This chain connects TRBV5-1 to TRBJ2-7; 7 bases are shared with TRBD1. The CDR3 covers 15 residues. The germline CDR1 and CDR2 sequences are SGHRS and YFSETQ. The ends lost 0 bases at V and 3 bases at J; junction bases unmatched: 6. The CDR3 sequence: CASSLDRDSLYEQYF. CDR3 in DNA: TGCGCCAGCAGCTTGGACCGGGACAGCCTCTACGAGCAGTACTTC.

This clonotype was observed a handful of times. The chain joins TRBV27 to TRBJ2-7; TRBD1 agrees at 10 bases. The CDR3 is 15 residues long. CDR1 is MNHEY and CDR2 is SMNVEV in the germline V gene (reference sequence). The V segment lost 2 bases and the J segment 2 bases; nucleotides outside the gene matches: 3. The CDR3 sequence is CASSLLGQGAYEQYF. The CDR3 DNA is TGTGCCAGCAGTTTACTCGGACAGGGGGCCTACGAGCAGTACTTC.

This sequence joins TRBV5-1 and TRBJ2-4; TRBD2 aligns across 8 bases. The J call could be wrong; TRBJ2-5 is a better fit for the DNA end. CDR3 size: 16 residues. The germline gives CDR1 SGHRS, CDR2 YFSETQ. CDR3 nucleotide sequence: TGCGCCAGCAGCTACTCCGGGGGGGCGGGATTGAAGACCCAGTACTTC. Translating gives CASSYSGGAGLKTQYF.

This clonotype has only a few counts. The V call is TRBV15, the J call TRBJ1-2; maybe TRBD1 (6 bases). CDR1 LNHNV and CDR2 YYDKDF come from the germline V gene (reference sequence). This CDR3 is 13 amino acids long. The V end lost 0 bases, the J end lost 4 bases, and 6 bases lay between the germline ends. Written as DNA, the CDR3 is TGTGCCACCAGCAGAGAGGGGGCCTATGGCTACACCTTC. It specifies CATSREGAYGYTF.

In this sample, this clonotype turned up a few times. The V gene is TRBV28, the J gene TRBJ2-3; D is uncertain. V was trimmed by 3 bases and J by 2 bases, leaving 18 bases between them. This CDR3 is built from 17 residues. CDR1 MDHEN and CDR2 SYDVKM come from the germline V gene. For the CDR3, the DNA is TGTGCCAGCAGTTTTGTCGTCGGCGGCGCAACCACAGATACGCAGTATTTT. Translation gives CASSFVVGGATTDTQYF.

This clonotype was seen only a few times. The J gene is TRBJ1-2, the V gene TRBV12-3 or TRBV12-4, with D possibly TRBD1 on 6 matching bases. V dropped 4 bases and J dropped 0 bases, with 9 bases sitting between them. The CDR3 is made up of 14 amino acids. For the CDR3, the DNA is TGTGCCAGCAGTTCTAGGACAGCTAACTATGGCTACACCTTC. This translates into CASSSRTANYGYTF.

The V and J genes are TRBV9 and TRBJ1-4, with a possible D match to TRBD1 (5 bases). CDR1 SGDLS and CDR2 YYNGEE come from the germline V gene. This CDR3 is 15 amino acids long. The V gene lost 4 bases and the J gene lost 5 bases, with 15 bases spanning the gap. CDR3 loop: CASSPPAGSNEKLFF. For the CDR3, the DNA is TGTGCCAGCAGCCCGCCGGCAGGGTCCAATGAAAAACTGTTTTTT.

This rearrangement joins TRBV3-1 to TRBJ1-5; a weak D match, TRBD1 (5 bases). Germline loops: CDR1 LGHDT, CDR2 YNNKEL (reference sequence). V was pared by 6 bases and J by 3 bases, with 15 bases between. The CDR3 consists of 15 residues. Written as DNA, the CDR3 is TGTGCCAGCAGTAATGGAGGGGAGCTCAATCAGCCCCAGCATTTT. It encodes CASSNGGELNQPQHF. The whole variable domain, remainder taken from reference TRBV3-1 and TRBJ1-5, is DTAVSQTPKYLVTQMGNDKSIKCEQNLGHDTMYWYKQDSKKFLKIMFSYNNKELIINETVPNRFSPKSPDKAHLNLHINSLELGDSAVYFCASSNGGELNQPQHFGDGTRLSIL.

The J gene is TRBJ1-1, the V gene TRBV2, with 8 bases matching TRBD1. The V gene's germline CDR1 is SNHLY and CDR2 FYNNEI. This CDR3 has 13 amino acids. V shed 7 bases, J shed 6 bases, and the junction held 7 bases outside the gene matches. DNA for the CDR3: TGTGCCAGCACCCAGGGGGCCCGGGCTGAAGCTTTCTTT. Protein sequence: CASTQGARAEAFF.